The 20 T cell receptor beta chains given below trace back to one sample, sequenced in a study of blood T cell repertoires in COVID-19. Only in-frame clones appear in the TCRdb table, and some are missing; sequencing was by immunoSEQ multiplex PCR. The table records 45,000 to 55,000 clones, 90% of them present only once. Sequenced sample: peripheral blood. The receptors come from a woman in her forties with active COVID-19.

This chain connects TRBV29-1 to TRBJ2-7; weak D call: TRBD1 (6 bases). The ends were cut back, 7 bases at V and 2 bases at J, with 21 bases in the middle. The CDR3 length is 15 residues. In germline, CDR1 is SQVTM, CDR2 ANQGSEA. DNA of the CDR3: TGCAGCGGCAAGATCAACAGGGCGCTTACCTACGAGCAGTACTTC. Its translation: CSGKINRALTYEQYF.

As to this clone: At one end, the junction sequence differs from germline, possibly due to a read error. In nucleotides, the CDR3 is TGTGCTAGCAGCACACAGGGGACCGGGGAGCTGTTTTTT. Translated, it gives CASSTQGTGELFF. This sequence joins TRBV7-7 and TRBJ2-2; TRBD1 matches at 7 bases. Germline V gene lookup returns CDR1 SSHAT and CDR2 FNYEAQ (reference sequence). The CDR3 runs 13 residues.

This chain's CDR3 is CASSLEPRYYEQYF. In DNA, the CDR3 is TGTGCCAGCAGCTTAGAACCTCGCTACTACGAGCAGTACTTC. This chain links TRBV7-2 with TRBJ2-7; D gene uncertain. The CDR3 covers 14 residues. Germline V CDR1 and CDR2: SGHTA, FQGNSA. V was clipped by 1 base and J by 3 bases, with 10 bases between them.

The CDR3 DNA reads as TGTGCCAGTAGTTGGGGGGGACTAAGCACAGATACGCAGTATTTT. Encoded protein: CASSWGGLSTDTQYF. The V call is TRBV19, the J call TRBJ2-3; 7 nucleotides agree with TRBD2. The CDR3 runs to 15 residues. V was pared by 5 bases and J by 0 bases, with 5 bases of the junction left unmatched. Germline CDR1 and CDR2: LNHDA and SQIVND (reference sequence).

The chain uses TRBV5-1 and TRBJ2-3, with TRBD1 matching over 7 bases. CDR1 is SGHRS, CDR2 YFSETQ, per germline. V gave up 0 bases and J gave up 10 bases; unmatched junction bases: 8. The CDR3 loop spans 14 amino acids. The CDR3 DNA reads as TGCGCCAGCAGCTTGGACAGACAGGGTATGGCGCAGTATTTT. This sequence encodes CASSLDRQGMAQYF.

The rearrangement links TRBV2 to TRBJ1-4; the match to TRBD1 covers 7 bases. Germline CDR1 and CDR2: SNHLY and FYNNEI. After removal of 7 bases from V and 3 bases from J, the junction contained 5 bases not matched to a gene. The CDR3 loop spans 14 amino acids. CDR3 nucleotides: TGTGCCAGCACCCGGGACAGACCTAATGAAAAACTGTTTTTT. The encoded protein is CASTRDRPNEKLFF.

The chain couples TRBV20-1 to TRBJ1-2; D gene ambiguous. V lost 3 bases to trimming and J lost 7 bases, with 9 bases between them. The germline gives CDR1 DFQATT, CDR2 SNEGSKA (reference sequence). The CDR3 runs to 11 residues. CDR3 in DNA: TGCAGTGCTAGCCACGCGGGTGGCTACACCTTC. Its translation is CSASHAGGYTF.

V and J are TRBV5-4 and TRBJ1-2, with a weak D call TRBD1 (5 bases). Germline CDR1 SGHNT, CDR2 YYREEE (reference sequence). This CDR3 spans 12 amino acids. Trimming removed 2 bases at V and 6 bases at J, with 8 bases between. CDR3 sequence: CASSFDRDGYTF. CDR3 nucleotides: TGTGCCAGCAGCTTTGACAGAGATGGCTACACCTTC.

This chain uses TRBV6-1 with TRBJ2-6, with 9 bases matching TRBD1. Trimming cost V 4 bases and J 0 bases; bases outside gene matches: 4. Germline assignment: CDR1 MNHNS and CDR2 SASEGT. This CDR3 is built from 17 residues. In DNA, the CDR3 is TGTGCCAGCAGTGTGACAGGGGGGACCTCTGGGGCCAACGTCCTGACTTTC. Translation gives CASSVTGGTSGANVLTF.

The rearrangement links TRBV7-3 to TRBJ2-3, with TRBD1 as a possible D gene (6 bases). The V and J ends lost 3 bases and 4 bases respectively, with 8 bases between them. Germline lookup yields CDR1 SGHTA and CDR2 FQGTGA. CDR3 length: 13 amino acids. The CDR3 is CASSFKGADTQYF. Here the CDR3 DNA reads TGTGCCAGCAGCTTTAAGGGGGCAGATACGCAGTATTTT. Complete variable domain (other parts from reference TRBV7-3 and TRBJ2-3): GAGVSQTPSNKVTEKGKYVELRCDPISGHTALYWYRQSLGQGPEFLIYFQGTGAADDSGLPNDRFFAVRPEGSVSTLKIQRTERGDSAVYLCASSFKGADTQYFGPGTRLTVL.

The V call is TRBV4-1, the J call TRBJ1-4; D is unresolved. V was trimmed by 0 bases and J by 2 bases, leaving 10 bases between them. CDR3 size: 16 residues. Per the germline V gene, CDR1 is MGHRA and CDR2 is YSYEKL. The CDR3 nucleotides read TGCGCCAGCAGCCAAGAGAGGGCTTGGACTAATGAAAAACTGTTTTTT. This sequence encodes CASSQERAWTNEKLFF.

This rearrangement joins TRBV12-3 or TRBV12-4 to TRBJ1-5; tentative D call: TRBD1 (5 bases). The CDR3 length is 13 residues. V lost 4 bases, J lost 7 bases, and 11 bases lay in between. CDR3 sequence (DNA): TGTGCCAGCAGTTCGGGGGTTTCGCAGCCCCAGCATTTT. Translated: CASSSGVSQPQHF.

The chain has TRBV6-6 and TRBJ1-4; 7 bases line up with TRBD1. Losses at the gene ends were 0 bases for V and 17 bases for J; bases not matched to a gene: 9. This CDR3 comprises 13 residues. Germline loops: CDR1 MNHNY, CDR2 SVGAGI (reference sequence). This CDR3 is CASSYSIDRVPFF. CDR3 DNA: TGTGCCAGCAGTTACTCGATCGACAGGGTGCCCTTTTTT.

V usage is TRBV29-1 and J usage is TRBJ2-7; 11 bases map to TRBD1. This CDR3 has 14 amino acids. The trim removed 8 bases at V and 5 bases at J, leaving 11 bases unmatched. The V gene's germline CDR1 is SQVTM and CDR2 ANQGSEA. The CDR3 protein is CSTRTGTGGNEQYF. For the CDR3, the DNA is TGCAGCACCCGAACCGGGACAGGGGGGAACGAGCAGTACTTC.

The rearrangement joins TRBV5-1 to TRBJ1-2, with D unclear. Germline values: CDR1 SGHRS, CDR2 YFSETQ. Trimming stripped 6 bases from V and 0 bases from J, with 9 bases between. This CDR3 region has 13 residues. The CDR3: CASNNGANYGYTF. The CDR3 DNA follows: TGCGCCAGCAACAACGGGGCTAACTATGGCTACACCTTC.

V and J are TRBV2 and TRBJ2-3, with 12 bases fitting TRBD1. The germline V gene has CDR1 SNHLY and CDR2 FYNNEI. V was pared by 9 bases and J by 4 bases, with 5 bases of the junction left unmatched. The CDR3 consists of 14 residues. CDR3 nucleotide sequence: TGTGCCAGTCGCCGGGACAGGGGGCCAGATACGCAGTATTTT. This gives the protein CASRRDRGPDTQYF.

J is TRBJ1-1 and V is TRBV6-5; no firm D call. Germline lookup yields CDR1 MNHEY and CDR2 SVGAGI. This CDR3 contains 12 residues. Trimming took 6 bases from V and 7 from J, leaving 12 bases between them. In DNA form, the CDR3 reads TGTGCCAGCAGCCAATTTCAGGATGAAGCTTTCTTT. This gives the protein CASSQFQDEAFF.

V and J are TRBV6-2 or TRBV6-3 and TRBJ2-5, with TRBD1 matching over 8 bases. Trimming removed 4 bases from V and 2 bases from J; junction bases left unmatched: 6. Per the germline V gene, CDR1 is MNHEY and CDR2 is SVGEGT. The length of the CDR3 is 15 residues. The CDR3, as DNA: TGTGCCAGCAGTTGGGGGACAGGCAATCAAGAGACCCAGTACTTC. Its protein is CASSWGTGNQETQYF.

This chain connects TRBV5-1 to TRBJ1-4; 7 nucleotides align to TRBD1. Germline V gene data show CDR1 as SGHRS and CDR2 as YFSETQ. Trimming took 1 base from V and 10 from J; bases not matched to a gene: 7. This CDR3 has 14 residues. This CDR3 is CASSLRQGVGKLFF. CDR3 nucleotides: TGCGCCAGCAGCTTGCGGCAGGGGGTTGGAAAACTGTTTTTT.

This chain connects TRBV4-1 to TRBJ2-5; TRBD2 is a possible D gene (7 bases). V was cut by 4 bases and J by 3 bases, with 18 bases left in between. The CDR3 covers 16 residues. The germline V gene encodes CDR1 MGHRA and CDR2 YSYEKL. CDR3 sequence: CASSLAVGGTKETQYF. DNA for the CDR3: TGCGCCAGCAGCCTCGCGGTAGGGGGGACTAAAGAGACCCAGTACTTC.